A single sample is the source of the 23 T cell receptor beta chains below, sequenced in a study of monozygotic twins with inflammatory bowel disease. TCRdb reprocessed the 5' RACE reads, with one entry per CDR3 protein and no DNA. Its clone listing holds 400,000 to 500,000 distinct CDR3 sequences. Sequenced input: blood. Every receptor here comes from a human donor with ulcerative colitis or Crohn's disease, or a healthy co-twin of an affected twin (not recorded which).

The chain joins TRBV6-5 to TRBJ2-2; TCRdb lists TRBD2, though no DNA is available to test this call. CDR3 length: 19 residues. The germline gives CDR1 MNHEY, CDR2 SVGAGI. The CDR3 here is CASSYSTVPSGRGTGELFF.

This chain joins TRBV2 and TRBJ2-3. Germline V lookup: CDR1 SNHLY, CDR2 FYNNEI. The CDR3 extends over 14 amino acids. The CDR3 here is CASGELFSTDTQYF.

V usage is TRBV3-1 and J usage is TRBJ1-4; checking the TCRdb D call of TRBD1 is not possible without DNA. The CDR3 has 15 amino acids. Germline CDR1 is LGHDT and CDR2 is YNNKEL (reference sequence). The CDR3 spells CASSPTRGYNEKLFF.

The chain combines TRBV14 with TRBJ2-7; TCRdb designates TRBD1, a call that cannot be tested without DNA. CDR1 and CDR2 from the germline V gene are SGHDN and FVKESK. The CDR3 is 16 residues long. The CDR3 sequence is CASSPNGPGGKYEQYF.

The chain is built from TRBV28 and TRBJ2-5; no DNA is available, so the TRBD2 call from TCRdb remains unchecked. The CDR3 length is 15 residues. Looked up from germline, CDR1 is MDHEN and CDR2 is SYDVKM. CDR3 sequence reads: CASSVLAGGQETQYF.

The V gene is TRBV7-9, the J gene TRBJ2-5; checking the TCRdb D call of TRBD2 is not possible without DNA. The CDR3 spans 15 residues. In germline, CDR1 is SEHNR, CDR2 FQNEAQ (reference sequence). CDR3 sequence reads: CASSAAGGLGETQYF. Full variable domain (rest looked up from reference TRBV7-9 and TRBJ2-5): DTGVSQNPRHKITKRGQNVTFRCDPISEHNRLYWYRQTLGQGPEFLTYFQNEAQLEKSRLLSDRFSAERPKGSFSTLEIQRTEQGDSAMYLCASSAAGGLGETQYFGPGTRLLVL.

The genes are TRBV14 and TRBJ1-1. The CDR3 covers 14 residues. The germline CDR1 and CDR2 sequences are SGHDN and FVKESK. The CDR3 sequence is CASSRLPTRTEAFF.

CDR3 amino acids: CASSSSGSEQFF. The rearrangement joins TRBV5-1 to TRBJ2-1; there is no DNA to check the TCRdb D call of TRBD1. This CDR3 spans 12 amino acids. Germline CDR1 SGHRS, CDR2 YFSETQ.

The CDR3 loop reads CRGDGANYGYTF. This sequence joins TRBV2 and TRBJ1-2; TCRdb outputs TRBD1, but without DNA this stays unchecked. The CDR3 contains 12 residues. Per germline, CDR1 SNHLY and CDR2 FYNNEI.

This chain uses TRBV3-1 with TRBJ2-7. The CDR3 is made up of 13 amino acids. Per the germline V gene, CDR1 is LGHDT and CDR2 is YNNKEL (reference sequence). CDR3 in amino acids: CASRGETIHEQYF.

The chain has TRBV12-3 or TRBV12-4 and TRBJ1-3. This CDR3 has 15 amino acids. The CDR3 loop is CASSLGRLLGNTIYF.

This chain connects TRBV7-2 to TRBJ1-5; TCRdb's D gene call, TRBD1, goes unchecked for lack of DNA. CDR1 and CDR2 from the germline V gene are SGHTA and FQGNSA. This CDR3 has 14 residues. CDR3 sequence reads: CASSLTGPGEPQHF.

The rearrangement links TRBV6-5 to TRBJ2-3. This CDR3 contains 13 residues. In germline, CDR1 is MNHEY, CDR2 SVGAGI. The CDR3 loop is CASTDSSTDTQYF.

The chain employs TRBV4-1 and TRBJ2-5; TCRdb lists TRBD1, though no DNA is available to test this call. This CDR3 region has 16 residues. Germline V gene sequence: CDR1 MGHRA, CDR2 YSYEKL. Here the CDR3 reads CASSQEGTGGLETQYF.

The chain links TRBV6-6 to TRBJ2-7; without DNA, the TCRdb call of TRBD1 cannot be checked. Germline CDR1 is MNHNY and CDR2 is SVGAGI (reference sequence). The CDR3 length is 12 residues. CDR3 residues: CASSSGESEQYF.

The V call is TRBV6-2 or TRBV6-3, the J call TRBJ2-3; TCRdb calls TRBD1, which cannot be checked without DNA. Looked up from germline, CDR1 is MNHEY and CDR2 is SVGEGT. The CDR3 covers 11 residues. The CDR3 loop is CASSQGRTQYF.

The rearrangement links TRBV5-4 to TRBJ2-3; the D call of TRBD2 rests on TCRdb alone, since no DNA is present to check it. The CDR3 contains 19 residues. Germline V CDR1 and CDR2: SGHNT, YYREEE (reference sequence). CDR3 residues: CASSFGTSGTRGNTDTQYF.

The chain employs TRBV5-1 and TRBJ2-7; without DNA, the TCRdb call of TRBD1 cannot be checked. This CDR3 is 15 amino acids long. Germline V gene sequence: CDR1 SGHRS, CDR2 YFSETQ. The CDR3 reads CASSLSGGLFSEQYF.

The chain employs TRBV10-3 and TRBJ2-4; absent DNA, TCRdb's TRBD1 call cannot be checked. Germline loops: CDR1 ENHRY, CDR2 SYGVKD. The CDR3 extends over 15 amino acids. The CDR3 sequence: CAISDPGRLGNIQYF.

The V and J genes are TRBV5-1 and TRBJ1-2. CDR1 and CDR2 (germline): SGHRS, YFSETQ. The CDR3 is made up of 14 amino acids. The CDR3 is CASSVTGGTYGYTF.

The chain links TRBV5-4 to TRBJ2-7; there is no DNA to check the TCRdb D call of TRBD2. CDR3 length equals 15 residues. CDR1 and CDR2 from the germline V gene are SGHNT and YYREEE (reference sequence). Here the CDR3 reads CASSLPSGVSNEQYF.

This sequence joins TRBV5-1 and TRBJ2-1. The CDR3 consists of 16 residues. Germline CDR1 SGHRS, CDR2 YFSETQ. This CDR3 reads CASSLEAGTFYNEQFF. Full variable domain (outside the CDR3, taken from reference TRBV5-1 and TRBJ2-1): KAGVTQTPRYLIKTRGQQVTLSCSPISGHRSVSWYQQTPGQGLQFLFEYFSETQRNKGNFPGRFSGRQFSNSRSEMNVSTLELGDSALYLCASSLEAGTFYNEQFFGPGTRLTVL.

V is TRBV6-1 and J is TRBJ1-4. This CDR3 contains 15 residues. The germline V gene has CDR1 MNHNS and CDR2 SASEGT. The CDR3 loop reads CASSRSRGTNEKLFF.